This passage covers 2 T cell receptor beta chains from one sample sequenced in a study of blood T cell repertoires in COVID-19. Some clones are missing from TCRdb's copy, which holds only in-frame ones; the method was immunoSEQ multiplex PCR. This sample has more than 250,000 clones; around 88% occur once, and the top ten carry under 2%. The sample was peripheral blood. All receptors derive from a woman in her 30s with COVID-19, enrolled during active disease.

The gene calls are TRBV20-1 and TRBJ1-1, with D uncertain. Germline V gives CDR1 DFQATT, CDR2 SNEGSKA (reference sequence). Trimming removed 3 bases from V and 9 bases from J, with 14 bases in between. This CDR3 contains 12 residues. This CDR3 is CSASGQFAQAFF. Here the CDR3 DNA reads TGCAGTGCTAGTGGGCAGTTTGCCCAAGCTTTCTTT.

The V call is TRBV5-6, the J call TRBJ2-1; maybe TRBD2 (7 bases). Germline CDR1 reads SGHDT; CDR2 reads YYEEEE. V dropped 0 bases and J dropped 0 bases, with 10 bases sitting between them. The length of the CDR3 is 16 residues. The CDR3 region has the DNA TGTGCCAGCAGCTTGGAGGGAGGGGGCTCCTACAATGAGCAGTTCTTC. Its translation: CASSLEGGGSYNEQFF.